What follows describes a single T cell receptor beta chain. Its antigen is still unknown. The library targeted TCRbeta and was prepared with unique molecular identifiers. TCRdb fed the PCR reads into MiXCR, producing one record per CDR3 protein. The sample contains about a million distinct CDR3 sequences, about 26% of which appear only once. The data derive from a study of T-cell reconstitution after alpha-beta-depleted transplantation in children. Study-level results: Elevated TCRbeta diversity at day 60 was traced, in some patients, to surviving recipient T cells and thymic progenitors. T cells produced anew were the main source of T-cell counts and diversity one year after transplant. Several hundred graft clones that had expanded were reportedly the source of alpha-beta T cells about two months after transplant.

The length of the CDR3 is 13 residues. The germline V and J ends were trimmed by 3 bases and 5 bases, with 10 bases remaining between them. The V gene's germline CDR1 is GTSNPN and CDR2 SVGIG (reference sequence). The clonotype comes from a boy in the first two years of life who had a stem cell transplant for SCID, so the T cells may come from the graft donor. The chain carries TRBV30 and TRBJ2-2; a weak D match, TRBD1 (5 bases). Specimen: PBMCs, mostly from graft donor cells, collected 360 days after TCRalphabeta/CD19-depleted stem cell transplant. The CDR3 reads CAWSLGHTGELFF. CDR3 nucleotide sequence: TGTGCCTGGAGCCTAGGACATACCGGGGAGCTGTTTTTT.